This T cell receptor beta chain came from a study of blood T cell repertoires in COVID-19. TCRdb's table, derived via immunoSEQ multiplex PCR, lists solely in-frame clones and lacks some. The table lists about 400,000 clones, 89% of them singletons, with approximately 1.5% in the top ten. Only a few counts were recorded for this clone. Sequencing was performed on PBMCs or T cells enriched from blood (not recorded which). This sequence was found in a woman aged 25-40 years who had recovered from COVID-19.

For the CDR3, the DNA is TGTGCCAGCAGTGGGACAGGAGATTCACCCCTCCACTTT. Translating gives CASSGTGDSPLHF. The chain joins TRBV2 to TRBJ1-6; 7 nucleotides match TRBD1. Germline V gene sequence: CDR1 SNHLY, CDR2 FYNNEI. V trimming: 4 bases; J trimming: 8 bases; junction bases outside the gene matches: 2. The CDR3 contains 13 residues.